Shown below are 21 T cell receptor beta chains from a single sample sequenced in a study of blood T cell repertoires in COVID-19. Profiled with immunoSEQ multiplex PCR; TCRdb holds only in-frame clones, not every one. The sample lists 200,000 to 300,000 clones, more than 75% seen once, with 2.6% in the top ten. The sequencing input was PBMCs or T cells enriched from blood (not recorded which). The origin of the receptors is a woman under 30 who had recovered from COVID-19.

DNA of the CDR3: TGCGCCAGCAGCTTGGGGCAGGGGGGCGAGCAGTACTTC. Translated, it gives CASSLGQGGEQYF. The gene calls are TRBV5-1 and TRBJ2-7, with a possible D match to TRBD1 (7 bases). Germline CDR1 SGHRS, CDR2 YFSETQ. The CDR3 is 13 amino acids. V lost 0 bases and J lost 6, with 10 bases in between.

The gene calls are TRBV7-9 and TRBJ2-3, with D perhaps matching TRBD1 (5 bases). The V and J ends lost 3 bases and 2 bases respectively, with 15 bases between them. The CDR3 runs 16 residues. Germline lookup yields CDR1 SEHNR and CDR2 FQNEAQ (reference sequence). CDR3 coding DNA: TGTGCCAGCAGCTTGCAGGGAACTATCCTCACAGATACGCAGTATTTT. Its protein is CASSLQGTILTDTQYF. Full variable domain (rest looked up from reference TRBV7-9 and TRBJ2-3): DTGVSQNPRHKITKRGQNVTFRCDPISEHNRLYWYRQTLGQGPEFLTYFQNEAQLEKSRLLSDRFSAERPKGSFSTLEIQRTEQGDSAMYLCASSLQGTILTDTQYFGPGTRLTVL.

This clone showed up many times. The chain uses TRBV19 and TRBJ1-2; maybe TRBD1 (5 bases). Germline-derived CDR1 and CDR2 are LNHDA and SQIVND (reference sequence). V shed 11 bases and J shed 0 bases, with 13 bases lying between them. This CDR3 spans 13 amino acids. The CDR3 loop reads CASTGRANYGYTF. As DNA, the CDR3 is TGTGCCTCCACAGGAAGGGCTAACTATGGCTACACCTTC. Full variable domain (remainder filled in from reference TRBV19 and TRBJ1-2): DGGITQSPKYLFRKEGQNVTLSCEQNLNHDAMYWYRQDPGQGLRLIYYSQIVNDFQKGDIAEGYSVSREKKESFPLTVTSAQKNPTAFYLCASTGRANYGYTFGSGTRLTVV.

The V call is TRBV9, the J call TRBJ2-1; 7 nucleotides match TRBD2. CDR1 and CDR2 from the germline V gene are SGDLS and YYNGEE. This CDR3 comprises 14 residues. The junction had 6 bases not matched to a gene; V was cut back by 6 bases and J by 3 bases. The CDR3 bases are TGTGCCAGCATTCAGGGACTAAACTACAATGAGCAGTTCTTC. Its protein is CASIQGLNYNEQFF.

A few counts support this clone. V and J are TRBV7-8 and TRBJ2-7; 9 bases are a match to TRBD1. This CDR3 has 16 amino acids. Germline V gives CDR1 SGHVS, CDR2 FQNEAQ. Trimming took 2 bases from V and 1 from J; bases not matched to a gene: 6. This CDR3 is CASSLMAGQGSYEQYF. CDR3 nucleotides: TGTGCCAGCAGCTTAATGGCGGGACAGGGATCCTACGAGCAGTACTTC.

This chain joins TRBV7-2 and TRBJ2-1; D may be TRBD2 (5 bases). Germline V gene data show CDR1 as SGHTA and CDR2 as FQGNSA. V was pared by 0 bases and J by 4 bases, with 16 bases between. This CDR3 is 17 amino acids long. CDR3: CASSLAGLDSGYNEQFF. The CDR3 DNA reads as TGTGCCAGCAGCTTAGCTGGACTCGATTCGGGTTACAATGAGCAGTTCTTC.

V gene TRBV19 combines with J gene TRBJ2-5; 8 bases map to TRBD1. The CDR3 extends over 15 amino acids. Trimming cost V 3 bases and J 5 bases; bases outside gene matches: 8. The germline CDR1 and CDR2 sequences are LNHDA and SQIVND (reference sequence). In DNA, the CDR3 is TGTGCCAGTAGTATTGGACAGGGTGAGGGGGAGACCCAGTACTTC. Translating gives CASSIGQGEGETQYF.

The CDR3 DNA reads as TGCGCCAGCAGCTTAGACGGACAGGAGGCCTACAATGAGCAGTTCTTC. Translating gives CASSLDGQEAYNEQFF. This sequence joins TRBV5-1 and TRBJ2-1; TRBD1 agrees at 7 bases. The CDR3 loop spans 16 amino acids. The germline CDR1 and CDR2 sequences are SGHRS and YFSETQ. V gave up 2 bases and J gave up 2 bases; unmatched junction bases: 7.

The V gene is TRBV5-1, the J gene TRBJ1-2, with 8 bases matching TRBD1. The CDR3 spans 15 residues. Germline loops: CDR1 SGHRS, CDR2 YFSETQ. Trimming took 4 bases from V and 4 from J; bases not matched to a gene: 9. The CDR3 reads CASSPGTGPFYGYTF. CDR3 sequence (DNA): TGCGCCAGCAGCCCAGGGACAGGCCCCTTCTATGGCTACACCTTC.

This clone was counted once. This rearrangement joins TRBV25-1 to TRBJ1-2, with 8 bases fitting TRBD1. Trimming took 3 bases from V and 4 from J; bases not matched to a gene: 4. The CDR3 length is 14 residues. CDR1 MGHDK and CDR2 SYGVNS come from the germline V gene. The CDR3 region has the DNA TGTGCCAGCAGTGACTTGGGACAGGTCTATGGCTACACCTTC. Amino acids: CASSDLGQVYGYTF.

The CDR3 nucleotides read TGTGCCAGCAGCATGGTGACAGGGACTGAAGCTTTCTTT. Its translation is CASSMVTGTEAFF. The V gene is TRBV11-3, the J gene TRBJ1-1, with 7 bases identical to TRBD1. Per germline, CDR1 SGHNT and CDR2 YENEEA. The CDR3 totals 13 residues. V was pared by 5 bases and J by 5 bases, with 5 bases of the junction left unmatched.

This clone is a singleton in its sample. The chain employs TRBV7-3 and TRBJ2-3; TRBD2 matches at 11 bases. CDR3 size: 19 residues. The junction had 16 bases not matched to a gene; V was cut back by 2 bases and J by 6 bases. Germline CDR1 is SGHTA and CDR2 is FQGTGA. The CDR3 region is CASSLFGTSGHSAWDTQYF. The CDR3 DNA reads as TGTGCCAGCAGCTTATTTGGGACTAGCGGACACTCGGCATGGGATACGCAGTATTTT.

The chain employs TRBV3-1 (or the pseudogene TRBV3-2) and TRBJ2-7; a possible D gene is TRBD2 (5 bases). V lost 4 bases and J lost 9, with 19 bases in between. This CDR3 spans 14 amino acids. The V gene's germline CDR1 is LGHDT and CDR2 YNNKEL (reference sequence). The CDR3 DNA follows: TGTGCCAGCAGCCGAGGAGGCGGTACGTTGGTGCAGTACTTC. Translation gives CASSRGGGTLVQYF.

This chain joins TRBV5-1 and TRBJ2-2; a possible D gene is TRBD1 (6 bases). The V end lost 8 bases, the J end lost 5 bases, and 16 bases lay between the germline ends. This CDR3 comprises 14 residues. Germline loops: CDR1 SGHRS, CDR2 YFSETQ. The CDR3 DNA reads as TGCGCCAGTCACCGGGACACTCTAACCGGGGAGCTGTTTTTT. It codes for CASHRDTLTGELFF.

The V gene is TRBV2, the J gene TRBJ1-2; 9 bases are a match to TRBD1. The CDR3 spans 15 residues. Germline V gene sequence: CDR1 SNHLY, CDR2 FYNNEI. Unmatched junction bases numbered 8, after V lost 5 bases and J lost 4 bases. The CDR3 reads CASSPDRGSAYGYTF. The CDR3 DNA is TGTGCCAGCAGTCCGGACAGGGGATCGGCCTATGGCTACACCTTC.

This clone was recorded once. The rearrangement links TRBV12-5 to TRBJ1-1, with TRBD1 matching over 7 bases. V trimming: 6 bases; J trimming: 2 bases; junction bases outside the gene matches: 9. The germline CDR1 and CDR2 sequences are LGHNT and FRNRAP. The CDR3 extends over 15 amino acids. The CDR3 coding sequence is TGTGCTAGTGGCCGAGCGACAGGGATAAACACTGAAGCTTTCTTT. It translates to CASGRATGINTEAFF.

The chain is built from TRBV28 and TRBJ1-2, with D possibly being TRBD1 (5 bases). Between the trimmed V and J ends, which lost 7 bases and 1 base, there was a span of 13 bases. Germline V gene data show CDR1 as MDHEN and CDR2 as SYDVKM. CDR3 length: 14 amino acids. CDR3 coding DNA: TGTGCCAGCACCCTGGGGCACAGTAACTATGGCTACACCTTC. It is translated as CASTLGHSNYGYTF.

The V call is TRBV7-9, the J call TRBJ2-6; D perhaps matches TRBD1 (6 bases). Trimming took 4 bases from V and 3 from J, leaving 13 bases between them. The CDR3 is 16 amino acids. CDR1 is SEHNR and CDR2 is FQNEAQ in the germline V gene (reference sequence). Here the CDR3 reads CASSYRTAVGANVLTF. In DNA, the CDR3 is TGTGCCAGCAGCTATAGGACAGCGGTTGGGGCCAACGTCCTGACTTTC.

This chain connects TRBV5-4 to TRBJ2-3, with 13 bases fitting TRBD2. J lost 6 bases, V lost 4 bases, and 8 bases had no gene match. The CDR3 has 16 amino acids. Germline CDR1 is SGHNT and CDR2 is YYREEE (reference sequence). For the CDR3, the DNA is TGTGCCAGCAGCGAAGTCCGGACTAGCGGGGGTGATACGCAGTATTTT. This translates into CASSEVRTSGGDTQYF.

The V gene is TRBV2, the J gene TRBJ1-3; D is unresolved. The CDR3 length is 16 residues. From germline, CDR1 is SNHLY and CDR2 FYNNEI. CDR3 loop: CGPRHPSPNSGNTIYF. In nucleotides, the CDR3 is TGTGGTCCACGTCATCCGAGCCCCAACTCTGGAAACACCATATATTTT. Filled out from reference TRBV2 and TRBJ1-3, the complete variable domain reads EPEVTQTPSHQVTQMGQEVILRCVPISNHLYFYWYRQILGQKVEFLVSFYNNEISEKSEIFDDQFSVERPDGSNFTLKIRSTKLEDSAMYFCGPRHPSPNSGNTIYFGEGSWLTVV.

CDR3 amino acids: CASSYFPVQERQPQHF. In nucleotides, the CDR3 is TGTGCCAGCAGTTACTTCCCAGTACAGGAACGTCAGCCCCAGCATTTT. The V gene is TRBV6-2 or TRBV6-3, the J gene TRBJ1-5, with D maybe TRBD1 (5 bases). The V end lost 1 base, the J end lost 6 bases, and 16 bases lay between the germline ends. CDR1 and CDR2 (germline): MNHEY, SVGEGT. The CDR3 contains 16 residues.